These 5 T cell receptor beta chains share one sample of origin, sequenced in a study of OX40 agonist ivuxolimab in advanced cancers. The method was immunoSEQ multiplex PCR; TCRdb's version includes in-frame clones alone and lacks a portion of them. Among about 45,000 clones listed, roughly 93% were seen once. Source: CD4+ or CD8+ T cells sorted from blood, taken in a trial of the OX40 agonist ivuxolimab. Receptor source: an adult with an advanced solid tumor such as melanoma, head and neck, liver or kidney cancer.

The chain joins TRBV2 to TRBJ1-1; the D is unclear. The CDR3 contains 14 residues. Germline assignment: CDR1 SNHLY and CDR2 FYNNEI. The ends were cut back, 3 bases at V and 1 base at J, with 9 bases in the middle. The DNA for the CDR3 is TGTGCCAGCAGTGACGCTGCGGCGAACACTGAAGCTTTCTTT. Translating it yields CASSDAAANTEAFF.

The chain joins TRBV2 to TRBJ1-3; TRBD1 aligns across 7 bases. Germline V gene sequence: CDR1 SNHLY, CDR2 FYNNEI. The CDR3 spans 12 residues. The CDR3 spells CADRDAGNTIYF. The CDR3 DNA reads TGTGCTGACAGGGACGCTGGAAACACCATATATTTT.

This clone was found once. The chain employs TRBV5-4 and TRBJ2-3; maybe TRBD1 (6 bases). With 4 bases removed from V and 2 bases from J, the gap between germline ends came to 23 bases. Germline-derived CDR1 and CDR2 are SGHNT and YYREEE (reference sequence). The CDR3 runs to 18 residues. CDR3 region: CASSTGTSLASFTDTQYF. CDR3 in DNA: TGTGCCAGCAGCACCGGGACAAGCCTAGCATCCTTCACAGATACGCAGTATTTT.

The CDR3 spells CASGELRTDTQYF. The DNA for the CDR3 is TGTGCCAGCGGTGAGCTCCGCACAGATACGCAGTATTTT. The rearrangement joins TRBV9 to TRBJ2-3, with unresolved D. V lost 7 bases and J 1 base, leaving 10 bases between the germline ends. CDR3 size: 13 residues. The germline V gene encodes CDR1 SGDLS and CDR2 YYNGEE.

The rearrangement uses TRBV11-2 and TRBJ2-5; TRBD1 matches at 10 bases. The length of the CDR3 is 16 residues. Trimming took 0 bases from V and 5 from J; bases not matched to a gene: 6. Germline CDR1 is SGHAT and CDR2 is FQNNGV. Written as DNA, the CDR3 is TGTGCCAGCAGCTTAGAGGGACAGGGGATTAGGGAGACCCAGTACTTC. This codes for CASSLEGQGIRETQYF. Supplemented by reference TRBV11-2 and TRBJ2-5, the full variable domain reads EAGVAQSPRYKIIEKRQSVAFWCNPISGHATLYWYQQILGQGPKLLIQFQNNGVVDDSQLPKDRFSAERLKGVDSTLKIQPAKLEDSAVYLCASSLEGQGIRETQYFGPGTRLLVL.